Sequencing of this TCR beta chain was carried out in a study of blood T cell repertoires in COVID-19. Clones were read by immunoSEQ multiplex PCR, and TCRdb kept only the in-frame ones, dropping some. The table records about 73,000 clones, roughly 84% of them present only once. Trimming took off 3 bases at V and 7 bases at J, with 16 bases between the two ends. Germline V gene lookup returns CDR1 LGHDT and CDR2 YNNKEL (reference sequence). The CDR3 is 14 residues long. Material: peripheral blood. The receptor was isolated from a human donor in a cohort sampled during active COVID-19. The gene calls are TRBV3-1 (or the pseudogene TRBV3-2) and TRBJ2-7, with D perhaps TRBD1 (6 bases). CDR3 residues: CASSHDGQGWEQYF. In DNA form, the CDR3 reads TGTGCCAGCAGCCACGACGGGCAGGGGTGGGAGCAGTACTTC.